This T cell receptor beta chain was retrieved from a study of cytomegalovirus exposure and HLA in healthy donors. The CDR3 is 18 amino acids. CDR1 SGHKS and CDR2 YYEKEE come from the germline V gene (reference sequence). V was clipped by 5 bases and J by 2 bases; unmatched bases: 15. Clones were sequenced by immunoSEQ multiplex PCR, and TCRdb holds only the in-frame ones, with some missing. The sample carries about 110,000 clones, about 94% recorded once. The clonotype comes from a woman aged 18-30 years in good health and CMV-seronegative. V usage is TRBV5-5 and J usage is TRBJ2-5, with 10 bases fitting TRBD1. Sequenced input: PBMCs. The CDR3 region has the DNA TGTGCCAGCAGACGTGGGACAGGGGCCAGCCAAAGACAAGAGACCCAGTACTTC. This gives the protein CASRRGTGASQRQETQYF.